This note documents a single T cell receptor (beta chain) sequence. The antigen is not known. Only four of the eight donors provided an approximately 0.45-1 mL blood sample. No fixed cell number was used; all available blood leukocytes supplied DNA. The length of the CDR3 is 13 residues. V lost 0 bases and J 5 bases, leaving 5 bases between the germline ends. Germline V lookup: CDR1 LGHNA, CDR2 YNFKEQ. Assay used: immunoSEQ multiplex PCR; TCRdb lists only in-frame clones, some missing. Here the sample spans 40,000 to 55,000 clones, approximately 93% being singletons. This entry belongs to a study of human thymus T cells. Study results and limitations: Seemingly biased V and J gene usage marked thymic and blood repertoires.

Sequencing was carried out using blood. This clonotype originated in a boy in the first two years of life with a congenital heart defect but otherwise immunologically healthy. The chain is built from TRBV4-2 and TRBJ2-1; D not resolved. The CDR3 bases are TGTGCCAGCAGCCAAGATAGTCACAATGAGCAGTTCTTC. This sequence encodes CASSQDSHNEQFF.